This is a list of T cell receptor beta chains from one sample in a study of T cells in Graves' hyperthyroidism and ophthalmopathy. TCRdb redid the calling of the multiplex PCR reads with MiXCR, one entry per CDR3 protein. The sample yields about half a million distinct CDR3 sequences, roughly 20% seen once. Sequencing was done on a sample of blood. The receptors shown here come from a man younger than 35 with Graves' hyperthyroidism. The CDR3 runs from the conserved cysteine through the conserved F or W. The order of the fields is J gene, D gene, V gene, clone size, CDR3 protein, CDR3 DNA. The D gene is left open where the match is weak. Clone size appears in some rows only: once, few, many, or a class for an expanded clone.

>TRBJ2-7|-|TRBV29-1|few
CSVETLSRASSYEQYF
TGCAGCGTTGAAACCCTGTCCCGGGCCAGCTCCTACGAGCAGTACTTC
>TRBJ2-7|-|TRBV6-1|many
CASSETLIFYEQYF
TGTGCCAGCAGCGAAACTTTAATATTTTACGAGCAGTACTTC
>TRBJ2-5|TRBD1|TRBV11-1|-
CASGPDRGWETQYF
TGTGCCAGCGGCCCGGACAGGGGATGGGAGACCCAGTACTTC
>TRBJ2-4|-|TRBV12-3/TRBV12-4|few
CASSSFGTAKNIQYF
TGTGCCAGCAGTTCTTTTGGGACAGCCAAAAACATTCAGTACTTC
>TRBJ2-6|-|TRBV5-1|-
CASSFLRNSGANVLTF
TGCGCCAGCAGCTTTCTTCGGAACTCTGGGGCCAACGTCCTGACTTTC
>TRBJ1-2|-|TRBV10-3|once
CAISAVAGDYGYTF
TGTGCCATCAGTGCCGTGGCAGGCGATTATGGCTACACCTTC
>TRBJ2-7|-|TRBV5-6|many
CASSLTRPYEQYF
TGTGCCAGCAGCTTGACAAGACCCTACGAGCAGTACTTC
>TRBJ1-3|-|TRBV28|many
CASRSQGVWRGSGNTIYF
TGTGCCAGCAGAAGTCAGGGAGTTTGGAGGGGCTCTGGAAACACCATATATTTT
>TRBJ2-7|-|TRBV28|-
CASETPFSYEQYF
TGTGCCAGTGAGACTCCCTTCTCCTACGAGCAGTACTTC
>TRBJ1-3|TRBD1|TRBV7-2|few
CASSLGQGAGNTIYF
TGTGCCAGCAGCCTCGGACAGGGGGCTGGAAACACCATATATTTT
>TRBJ2-7|TRBD1|TRBV4-1|many
CASSQDLRAGGYEQYF
TGCGCCAGCAGCCAAGATCTTAGGGCAGGGGGATACGAGCAGTACTTC
>TRBJ2-2|TRBD2|TRBV4-1|many
CASSRVWGGNAGELFF
TGCGCCAGCAGCCGCGTCTGGGGAGGGAACGCCGGGGAGCTGTTTTTT
>TRBJ2-5|-|TRBV7-6|many
CASSNTGPEETQYF
TGTGCCAGCAGCAATACTGGACCTGAAGAGACCCAGTACTTC
>TRBJ2-7|-|TRBV12-3/TRBV12-4|few
CASAIGRSSSYEQYF
TGTGCCAGCGCCATTGGCAGGTCCTCCTCCTACGAGCAGTACTTC
>TRBJ2-7|-|TRBV6-2/TRBV6-3|many
CASREWGSSSYEQYF
TGTGCCAGCAGGGAATGGGGCAGCAGCTCCTACGAGCAGTACTTC
>TRBJ1-5|-|TRBV2|-
CASSEESSNQPQHF
TGTGCCAGCAGTGAAGAATCCAGCAATCAGCCCCAGCATTTT
>TRBJ1-1|-|TRBV10-2|many
CASSHGTEAFF
TGCGCCAGCTCCCACGGAACTGAAGCTTTCTTT
>TRBJ1-1|-|TRBV24-1|few
CATSDPLQGWGAFF
TGTGCCACCAGTGACCCCCTACAGGGTTGGGGAGCTTTCTTT
>TRBJ2-5|-|TRBV10-3|-
CAIARLAGETQYF
TGTGCCATCGCGCGTTTAGCAGGCGAGACCCAGTACTTC
>TRBJ1-5|TRBD1|TRBV28|-
CASTRGGQGVKPQHF
TGTGCCAGCACCCGGGGGGGGCAGGGGGTAAAGCCCCAGCATTTT
>TRBJ1-1|TRBD1|TRBV6-5|many
CASSRGQGAKAFF
TGTGCCAGCAGCAGGGGACAGGGGGCGAAAGCTTTCTTT
>TRBJ2-5|TRBD1|TRBV11-2|many
CASTVDRGETQYF
TGTGCCAGCACTGTGGACAGGGGAGAGACCCAGTACTTC
>TRBJ2-6|TRBD1|TRBV12-3/TRBV12-4|-
CASSTGGIFSGANVLTF
TGTGCCAGCAGTACAGGGGGCATCTTTTCTGGGGCCAACGTCCTGACTTTC
>TRBJ1-1|-|TRBV2|many
CASRGGGALNTEAFF
TGTGCCAGCAGAGGGGGAGGGGCCCTGAACACTGAAGCTTTCTTT
>TRBJ1-3|-|TRBV6-4|many
CASSALDRTISGNTIYF
TGTGCCAGCAGTGCTCTCGACAGAACGATCTCTGGAAACACCATATATTTT
>TRBJ2-6|-|TRBV11-2|-
CASSLNSGSGANVLTF
TGTGCCAGCAGCTTAAATTCCGGGTCTGGGGCCAACGTCCTGACTTTC
>TRBJ2-5|-|TRBV20-1|-
CSATHARTQYF
TGCAGTGCTACCCACGCCAGGACCCAGTACTTC
>TRBJ1-3|-|TRBV6-1|many
CASSENGKGLVISGNTIYF
TGTGCCAGCAGTGAAAACGGCAAGGGACTCGTTATCTCTGGAAACACCATATATTTT
>TRBJ2-7|-|TRBV28|many
CASSLRSGDFHEQYF
TGTGCCAGCAGTTTAAGATCGGGGGATTTCCACGAGCAGTACTTC
>TRBJ1-1|-|TRBV28|many
CASSWRGRWTEAFF
TGTGCCAGCAGCTGGAGGGGACGGTGGACTGAAGCTTTCTTT
>TRBJ1-3|-|TRBV30|many
CAWQHPDNSGNTIYF
TGTGCCTGGCAGCACCCGGACAACTCTGGAAACACCATATATTTT
>TRBJ1-1|-|TRBV28|-
CASSLGTWSGGRVTEAFF
TGTGCCAGCAGTTTAGGGACCTGGTCTGGGGGGCGCGTCACTGAAGCTTTCTTT